The T cell receptor beta chain described here comes from a study of identifying expanded T cells in peripheral blood (dated by TCRdb to about 2019). General notes on the study: Technical replicates were generated by sequencing separate aliquots of the same genomic DNA pool, with four replicates compared pairwise. General study outcomes and caveats: About 1.1 differentially abundant clones were flagged by the binomial model between technical replicates, whereas about 15 and 19 were flagged over approximately two weeks and four weeks, respectively. Both the number of clones called differentially abundant and the false-positive rate were significantly reduced by the beta-binomial model across all healthy-donor time intervals. The authors expected biological variance in healthy repertoires might increase further over much longer intervals such as months to years. Across all healthy donors, variance in clone template counts between approximately 2-week samples was found to increase significantly with total template count.

TCRbeta CDR3 regions were profiled by bias-controlled multiplex PCR amplification of genomic DNA with the immunoSEQ Assay. In the paper's pipeline: The absolute abundance of each unique TCRbeta CDR3 region was quantified after sequences were collapsed and filtered. Differential abundance was tested with two models: a binomial (Fisher-equivalent) model and a beta-binomial model that adds time-dependent variance fitted from healthy donors. Clones with fewer than 5 combined templates were removed, and a clone was called differentially abundant if the clone's Benjamini-Hochberg FDR was below 0.01. Beta-binomial variance was modeled as a function of total template count across the two samples using the form v = (b*log(k)+a)^2. Not all clones reach the TCRdb copy of this immuneACCESS table, which keeps in-frame sequences only. Checked studies attribute under half of the gap to unresolved V genes and leave the rest unexplained. The V and J calls and the clone size are those of that table, but D and trimming were determined from the DNA. This sample is represented by approximately 130,000 clones; 80% to 90% of them were singletons. Around 8.2% of the sample rests with the top ten.

In regard to this clone: Its antigen remains unidentified. Base qualities are not provided; no much larger clone lies one nucleotide away.

During the collection period, no immune events, such as infections, were documented for the healthy donors. Time-dependent variance in a beta-binomial model of T-cell clone differential abundance was calibrated using healthy-donor blood repertoires as a training cohort. The training cohort included around ten healthy donors, of whom 3 were female and 7 were male. An age range of about 29 to 65 years, with an average of 43 years, was recorded for the donors. Obtained from a commercial supplier, whole blood was collected from each healthy donor at three time points set around 13 days apart. For immunosequencing, genomic DNA was extracted from unsorted whole blood. CDR1 is given as MDHEN and CDR2 as SYDVKM, both from the germline V gene. The CDR3 starts with the cysteine, ends with the phenylalanine, and has 14 residues. Of all the DNA, just the CDR3 is kept, 42 bases in frame from base 1. The germline ends are 10 bases apart after V is trimmed by 4 bases and J by 2 bases.

This clonotype was obtained from a person aged 18 to 75 in good health. Specimen: blood. The chain uses TRBV28 and TRBJ2-3; too little of a D gene remains to name it. The CDR3 protein sequence reads: CASSYDGSTDTQYF. The nucleotide sequence is given as TGTGCCAGCAGTTATGACGGATCCACAGATACGCAGTATTTT.